The rows below give T cell receptor beta chains drawn from one sample of a study of siplizumab effects on memory and regulatory T cells. The data were produced by immunoSEQ multiplex PCR, yet TCRdb's version contains in-frame clones alone and is incomplete. This sample has 97,000 or so clones, with roughly 90% found just once. Material for sequencing was CD4+ T cells sorted from blood. Source of these receptors: a human donor in good health. Each CDR3 is given with its conserved first and last residue. D genes are given only for firm matches. Some rows mark clone size as missing; the rest say once, few, many or name a class of expanded clone.

J: TRBJ2-7
size: once
V: TRBV27
D: NA
DNA: TGTGCCAGCAGTTTGATATCGGGCGAGCAGTACTTC
CDR3: CASSLISGEQYF

J: TRBJ1-3
size: NA
V: TRBV7-3
D: NA
DNA: TGTGCCAGCAGCTTAATGGGGACACCTGGAAACACCATATATTTT
CDR3: CASSLMGTPGNTIYF

J: TRBJ2-1
size: NA
V: TRBV5-1
D: NA
DNA: TGCGCCAGCCGTAGGGCTTATGAGCAGTTCTTC
CDR3: CASRRAYEQFF

J: TRBJ2-5
size: once
V: TRBV27
D: NA
DNA: TGTGCCAGCAGTCCACCGGCGGAGGAGACCCAGTACTTC
CDR3: CASSPPAEETQYF

J: TRBJ1-5
size: NA
V: TRBV7-9
D: NA
DNA: TGTGCCAGCAGCTACTCAGACCGTGTAAGCAATCAGCCCCAGCATTTT
CDR3: CASSYSDRVSNQPQHF

J: TRBJ1-1
size: NA
V: TRBV5-1
D: NA
DNA: TGCGCCAGCAGCTTGGGGGGACCATGGAACACTGAAGCTTTCTTT
CDR3: CASSLGGPWNTEAFF

J: TRBJ1-2
size: NA
V: TRBV28
D: TRBD1
DNA: TGTGCCAGCAGTTTCACCGGGACAGGTCTCCAGGTCTACACCTTC
CDR3: CASSFTGTGLQVYTF

J: TRBJ1-1
size: NA
V: TRBV30
D: TRBD1
DNA: TGTGCCTGGAGTCCAGGGGGGGACACTGAAGCTTTCTTT
CDR3: CAWSPGGDTEAFF

J: TRBJ2-6
size: NA
V: TRBV11-2
D: NA
DNA: TGTGCCAGCAGCCCTATCGGGAGCAGGCAGTCTGGGGCCAACGTCCTGACTTTC
CDR3: CASSPIGSRQSGANVLTF

J: TRBJ2-3
size: NA
V: TRBV2
D: NA
DNA: TGTGCCAGCAGTGAAGGGGCCAGAAGCACAGATACGCAGTATTTT
CDR3: CASSEGARSTDTQYF

J: TRBJ2-3
size: NA
V: TRBV7-8
D: NA
DNA: TGTGCCAGCAGCTTACAGGTCACAGATACGCAGTATTTT
CDR3: CASSLQVTDTQYF

J: TRBJ2-2
size: NA
V: TRBV5-1
D: TRBD2
DNA: TGCGCCAGCAGCTCGTTAGCGGGATCCACCGGGGAGCTGTTTTTT
CDR3: CASSSLAGSTGELFF

J: TRBJ2-3
size: NA
V: TRBV19
D: TRBD2
DNA: TGTGCCAGTAGCGATAGCGGGAGTAGCACAGATACGCAGTATTTT
CDR3: CASSDSGSSTDTQYF

J: TRBJ2-5
size: NA
V: TRBV7-9
D: TRBD2
DNA: TGTGCCAGCAGCTTAGGGGGAGCGGGACTCCTCCAAGAGACCCAGTACTTC
CDR3: CASSLGGAGLLQETQYF

J: TRBJ2-1
size: NA
V: TRBV18
D: NA
DNA: TGTGCCAGCTCACCACAGGGTCACAATGAGCAGTTCTTC
CDR3: CASSPQGHNEQFF

J: TRBJ1-1
size: NA
V: TRBV28
D: NA
DNA: TGTGCCAGCAGTTGGGGGGCGCGAGGGGTGAACACTGAAGCTTTCTTT
CDR3: CASSWGARGVNTEAFF

J: TRBJ2-7
size: NA
V: TRBV5-5
D: TRBD1
DNA: TGTGCGAGCGGATTCAGGGGGTACGAGCAGTACTTC
CDR3: CASGFRGYEQYF

J: TRBJ1-2
size: NA
V: TRBV6-5
D: NA
DNA: TGTGCCAGCAGTTACTCGATTGCCTTGGGGACTAGTGGCTACACCTTC
CDR3: CASSYSIALGTSGYTF

J: TRBJ2-1
size: NA
V: TRBV12-5
D: TRBD1
DNA: TGTGCTAGTGGTTTGGCAGGGGGCGAGCAGTTCTTC
CDR3: CASGLAGGEQFF

J: TRBJ1-1
size: NA
V: TRBV27
D: TRBD1
DNA: TGTGCCAGCACCTTATACAGGGGGAACACTGAAGCTTTCTTT
CDR3: CASTLYRGNTEAFF

J: TRBJ2-5
size: NA
V: TRBV12-5
D: NA
DNA: TGTGCTAGTGGGCCCTCGGCGAGGGGGGAGACCCAGTACTTC
CDR3: CASGPSARGETQYF

J: TRBJ2-7
size: NA
V: TRBV28
D: NA
DNA: TGTGCCAGCAGCTCCTTTGAGCAGTACTTC
CDR3: CASSSFEQYF

J: TRBJ2-3
size: NA
V: TRBV6-1
D: TRBD2
DNA: TGTGCCAGCAGTGTGATTCTAGCGGGAGGCACAGATACGCAGTATTTT
CDR3: CASSVILAGGTDTQYF

J: TRBJ1-4
size: NA
V: TRBV30
D: NA
DNA: TGTGCCTGGAGTGTATTACCCCGTTCCGTCCGAGAGGTTGCAACTAATGAAAAACTGTTTTTT
CDR3: CAWSVLPRSVREVATNEKLFF

J: TRBJ1-5
size: NA
V: TRBV4-1
D: NA
DNA: TGCGCCAGCAGCCAAGTCCGGGGCACTCAGCATTTT
CDR3: CASSQVRGTQHF

J: TRBJ2-1
size: NA
V: TRBV2
D: NA
DNA: TGTGCCAGCACCCCCAGTCCCAGCTCCTACAATGAGCAGTTCTTC
CDR3: CASTPSPSSYNEQFF

J: TRBJ2-7
size: NA
V: TRBV11-2
D: NA
DNA: TGTGCCAGCAGCCTATACTACGAGCAGTACTTC
CDR3: CASSLYYEQYF